Following are 25 T cell receptor beta chains from one sample sequenced in a study of T cell responses to AZD1222 COVID-19 vaccine. Repertoires were generated with immunoSEQ multiplex PCR, while TCRdb's copy carries only in-frame clones and drops some. The top ten hold 1.9% of the sample, which has 110,000 to 150,000 clones, roughly 94% seen once. Sequencing used peripheral blood, obtained on day 0 of AZD1222 vaccination. The receptors shown here come from an adult in good health.

The genes are TRBV18 and TRBJ2-3; D uncertain. CDR3 length: 14 amino acids. Germline V CDR1 and CDR2: KGHSH, LQKENI. V lost 2 bases and J 4 bases, leaving 10 bases between the germline ends. CDR3 in DNA: TGTGCCAGCTCACCAATGGGTACAGCAGATACGCAGTATTTT. This translates into CASSPMGTADTQYF.

This chain connects TRBV19 to TRBJ1-4; TRBD1 is a possible D gene (5 bases). The V gene lost 7 bases and the J gene lost 4 bases, with 16 bases spanning the gap. The CDR3 length is 15 residues. Germline V CDR1 and CDR2: LNHDA, SQIVND (reference sequence). For the CDR3, the DNA is TGTGCCAGTACGCTTCGTTGGGGGGGTAATGAAAAACTGTTTTTT. Amino acid sequence: CASTLRWGGNEKLFF.

J is TRBJ2-7 and V is TRBV20-1; 11 bases map to TRBD1. The CDR3 loop spans 11 amino acids. The germline CDR1 and CDR2 sequences are DFQATT and SNEGSKA (reference sequence). The DNA of the CDR3 is TGCAGAACGGGACAGGGGGGCGAGCAGTACTTC. It specifies CRTGQGGEQYF.

The CDR3 reads CAWRFTGGYEQYF. As DNA, the CDR3 is TGTGCCTGGAGATTCACAGGGGGGTACGAGCAGTACTTC. The J gene is TRBJ2-7, the V gene TRBV30; 8 bases line up with TRBD1. The CDR3 runs to 13 residues. Per the germline V gene, CDR1 is GTSNPN and CDR2 is SVGIG (reference sequence). V was clipped by 3 bases and J by 4 bases; unmatched bases: 5. Full variable domain (missing parts from reference TRBV30 and TRBJ2-7): SQTIHQWPATLVQPVGSPLSLECTVEGTSNPNLYWYRQAAGRGLQLLFYSVGIGQISSEVPQNLSASRPQDRQFILSSKKLLLSDSGFYLCAWRFTGGYEQYFGPGTRLTVT.

The J gene is TRBJ1-2, the V gene TRBV4-2, with D uncertain. Between the trimmed V and J ends, which lost 4 bases and 4 bases, there was a span of 10 bases. CDR3 length: 13 residues. CDR1 is LGHNA, CDR2 YNFKEQ, per germline. CDR3 sequence (DNA): TGTGCCAGCAGCCTCGGGGTAGGCTATGGCTACACCTTC. Translation gives CASSLGVGYGYTF.

V usage is TRBV7-2 and J usage is TRBJ1-6, with unresolved D. V lost 1 base and J lost 5, with 9 bases in between. The CDR3 is 15 residues long. Germline assignment: CDR1 SGHTA and CDR2 FQGNSA. CDR3 protein: CASSLESVHNSPLHF. CDR3 bases: TGTGCCAGCAGCTTAGAGTCAGTACATAATTCACCCCTCCACTTT.

The chain carries TRBV18 and TRBJ1-1; 7 bases match TRBD1. Germline-derived CDR1 and CDR2 are KGHSH and LQKENI. The CDR3 consists of 12 residues. V gave up 3 bases and J gave up 8 bases; unmatched junction bases: 3. The DNA of the CDR3 is TGTGCCAGCTCACCCACAGGGGAAGAAGCTTTCTTT. This encodes CASSPTGEEAFF.

The rearrangement links TRBV11-1 to TRBJ2-6, with D uncertain. This CDR3 is 14 amino acids long. The germline V and J ends were trimmed by 2 bases and 6 bases, with 8 bases remaining between them. Germline V lookup: CDR1 SGHAT, CDR2 FQDESV (reference sequence). The CDR3 DNA follows: TGTGCCAGCAGCTTAATACGCCAGGCCAACGTCCTGACTTTC. It translates to CASSLIRQANVLTF.

CDR3 residues: CASSKTGITGGEQFF. The CDR3 DNA reads TGCGCCAGCAGCAAGACAGGGATAACCGGCGGGGAGCAGTTCTTC. This chain connects TRBV5-1 to TRBJ2-1, with 7 bases matching TRBD1. Looked up from germline, CDR1 is SGHRS and CDR2 is YFSETQ. The V and J ends lost 4 bases and 10 bases, in that order; junction bases with no gene match: 14. This CDR3 has 15 residues.

The chain carries TRBV6-5 and TRBJ1-6; D remains ambiguous. V lost 4 bases to trimming and J lost 9 bases, with 7 bases between them. The CDR3 length is 12 residues. Looked up from germline, CDR1 is MNHEY and CDR2 is SVGAGI. The CDR3: CASSLTGSPLHF. The CDR3 DNA reads TGTGCCAGCAGTTTGACGGGTTCACCCCTCCACTTT.

V and J are TRBV4-1 and TRBJ1-1; the D is unclear. The V and J ends lost 5 bases and 8 bases respectively, with 12 bases between them. The CDR3 has 12 amino acids. The germline V gene encodes CDR1 MGHRA and CDR2 YSYEKL. This CDR3 reads CASSRGKGEAFF. CDR3 in DNA: TGCGCCAGCAGCAGAGGGAAGGGAGAAGCTTTCTTT.

The V call is TRBV7-9, the J call TRBJ2-5; 8 bases are a match to TRBD2. Germline lookup yields CDR1 SEHNR and CDR2 FQNEAQ (reference sequence). The CDR3 length is 14 residues. The ends lost 3 bases at V and 2 bases at J; junction bases unmatched: 2. CDR3 sequence reads: CASSFTSGQETQYF. As DNA, the CDR3 is TGTGCCAGCAGCTTCACTAGCGGACAAGAGACCCAGTACTTC.

The chain recombines TRBV25-1 with TRBJ2-5, with D maybe TRBD2 (6 bases). This CDR3 has 13 residues. Trimming shortened V by 5 bases and J by 4 bases, and 11 bases separated the two germline ends. The germline gives CDR1 MGHDK, CDR2 SYGVNS. The CDR3 here is CASSNLGGETQYF. CDR3 coding DNA: TGTGCCAGCAGTAATTTGGGGGGAGAGACCCAGTACTTC.

The chain joins TRBV10-3 to TRBJ2-5, with a tentative D call TRBD2 (6 bases). Trimming shortened V by 3 bases and J by 2 bases, and 10 bases separated the two germline ends. CDR1 ENHRY and CDR2 SYGVKD come from the germline V gene. The CDR3 is made up of 14 amino acids. CDR3 in amino acids: CAISDSAGQETQYF. The CDR3 region has the DNA TGTGCCATCAGTGACTCTGCGGGGCAAGAGACCCAGTACTTC.

This chain links TRBV6-5 with TRBJ2-3, with a possible D match to TRBD2 (5 bases). The V gene's germline CDR1 is MNHEY and CDR2 SVGAGI. The CDR3 runs to 14 residues. V was shortened by 2 bases and J by 5 bases, with 11 bases between the two germline ends. The CDR3, as DNA: TGTGCCAGCAGTTACGAGGGAGACGAAGATACGCAGTATTTT. Encoded protein: CASSYEGDEDTQYF.

This chain connects TRBV15 to TRBJ2-7, with D possibly TRBD1 on 6 matching bases. V was pared by 1 base and J by 3 bases, with 7 bases between. CDR1 and CDR2 from the germline V gene are LNHNV and YYDKDF (reference sequence). The CDR3 is made up of 13 amino acids. The CDR3 DNA sequence: TGTGCCACCAGCAGAGTAGGGGGCTACGAGCAGTACTTC. This sequence encodes CATSRVGGYEQYF.

The sample holds one count of this clone. The chain employs TRBV4-2 and TRBJ2-7; D is unclear. V was clipped by 1 base and J by 2 bases, with 9 bases between them. The CDR3 loop spans 14 amino acids. CDR1 LGHNA and CDR2 YNFKEQ come from the germline V gene. The CDR3 DNA is TGTGCCAGCAGCCAAGTACCTATGACCTACGAGCAGTACTTC. Protein product: CASSQVPMTYEQYF.

This sequence joins TRBV29-1 and TRBJ2-2; D uncertain. The CDR3 runs to 16 residues. Trimming shortened V by 2 bases and J by 5 bases, and 18 bases separated the two germline ends. The V gene's germline CDR1 is SQVTM and CDR2 ANQGSEA. The CDR3 loop is CSVEKIVLGRTGELFF. For the CDR3, the DNA is TGCAGCGTTGAAAAAATTGTCCTGGGTAGGACCGGGGAGCTGTTTTTT.

This chain joins TRBV7-9 and TRBJ1-2; 8 positions match TRBD1. The J segment lost 4 bases and the V segment lost 6 bases, leaving 13 bases of the junction unmatched. The CDR3 runs to 16 residues. Looked up from germline, CDR1 is SEHNR and CDR2 is FQNEAQ (reference sequence). The CDR3 region is CASSLGGTGRPYGYTF. For the CDR3, the DNA is TGTGCCAGCAGTCTAGGGGGGACAGGCCGCCCCTATGGCTACACCTTC.

The gene calls are TRBV13 and TRBJ2-3; 13 bases line up with TRBD2. CDR1 PRHDT and CDR2 FYEKMQ come from the germline V gene (reference sequence). With V trimmed by 5 bases and J by 0 bases, 8 bases remained unmatched. This CDR3 spans 18 amino acids. DNA of the CDR3: TGTGCCAGCAGCCGGTACCAACTAGCGGGGGGGAGCACAGATACGCAGTATTTT. Residues: CASSRYQLAGGSTDTQYF.

This chain uses TRBV7-3 with TRBJ2-3; 10 bases agree with TRBD2. Losses at the gene ends were 5 bases for V and 2 bases for J; bases not matched to a gene: 7. The germline V gene encodes CDR1 SGHTA and CDR2 FQGTGA. The CDR3 has 16 residues. CDR3: CASSPQRGGFTDTQYF. The CDR3, as DNA: TGTGCCAGCAGCCCCCAGCGGGGGGGGTTCACAGATACGCAGTATTTT.

The V gene is TRBV5-5, the J gene TRBJ2-7; D remains unclear. Trimming removed 0 bases at V and 3 bases at J, with 4 bases between. Germline CDR1 reads SGHKS; CDR2 reads YYEKEE (reference sequence). CDR3 length: 12 amino acids. The CDR3 is CASSLGGYEQYF. In DNA form, the CDR3 reads TGTGCCAGCAGCTTGGGTGGCTACGAGCAGTACTTC.

J is TRBJ1-5 and V is TRBV3-1 (or the pseudogene TRBV3-2), with a tentative D call TRBD1 (5 bases). There are 18 residues in the CDR3. Between the trimmed V and J ends, which lost 4 bases and 0 bases, there was a span of 19 bases. Germline loops: CDR1 LGHDT, CDR2 YNNKEL (reference sequence). The CDR3 here is CASSPVGQGQYSNQPQHF. The CDR3 region has the DNA TGTGCCAGCAGCCCAGTCGGGCAGGGCCAATATAGCAATCAGCCCCAGCATTTT.

The chain couples TRBV18 to TRBJ1-6, with D perhaps matching TRBD1 (5 bases). The V end lost 4 bases, the J end lost 5 bases, and 15 bases lay between the germline ends. In germline, CDR1 is KGHSH, CDR2 LQKENI. The CDR3 consists of 16 residues. The CDR3 loop reads CASSLRVGENNSPLHF. The CDR3 DNA reads as TGTGCCAGCTCACTCAGGGTGGGGGAAAATAATTCACCCCTCCACTTT.

The chain recombines TRBV12-5 with TRBJ2-1; D is undetermined. CDR3 length: 14 residues. The V and J ends lost 1 base and 5 bases respectively, with 9 bases between them. Germline-derived CDR1 and CDR2 are LGHNT and FRNRAP. CDR3 sequence (DNA): TGTGCTAGTGGTTTGGGTGCTCGGAACAATGAGCAGTTCTTC. Amino acids: CASGLGARNNEQFF.